These 24 T cell receptor beta chains share one sample of origin, sequenced in a study of cytomegalovirus exposure and HLA in healthy donors. Clones were sequenced by immunoSEQ multiplex PCR, and TCRdb holds only the in-frame ones, with some missing. The table lists some 200,000 clones, around nine tenths of them singletons. Sequences were obtained from PBMCs. The receptors here all came from a man aged 25 to 45 in good health and CMV-seropositive.

The rearrangement joins TRBV9 to TRBJ1-3; 8 bases map to TRBD1. The V and J ends lost 4 bases and 0 bases, in that order; junction bases with no gene match: 3. Germline values: CDR1 SGDLS, CDR2 YYNGEE. This CDR3 is 15 amino acids long. CDR3 in amino acids: CASSNTGGSGNTIYF. DNA for the CDR3: TGTGCCAGCAGCAATACAGGGGGCTCTGGAAACACCATATATTTT.

The J gene is TRBJ2-7, the V gene TRBV6-5; D unclear. Trimming shortened V by 0 bases and J by 7 bases, and 13 bases separated the two germline ends. The V gene's germline CDR1 is MNHEY and CDR2 SVGAGI. The CDR3 is made up of 14 amino acids. The CDR3 region is CASSYSRTAQEQYF. In DNA, the CDR3 is TGTGCCAGCAGTTACTCGAGAACTGCCCAGGAGCAGTACTTC.

V gene TRBV9 combines with J gene TRBJ2-7; D is undetermined. V lost 0 bases and J lost 0, with 10 bases in between. Germline CDR1 reads SGDLS; CDR2 reads YYNGEE. The CDR3 is 15 amino acids. The CDR3, as DNA: TGTGCCAGCAGCGTAGGTGCTGCTCACTCCTACGAGCAGTACTTC. Translating gives CASSVGAAHSYEQYF.

V usage is TRBV7-9 and J usage is TRBJ2-1; 11 bases map to TRBD2. The CDR3 sequence is 17 residues long. The germline gives CDR1 SEHNR, CDR2 FQNEAQ (reference sequence). J gave up 1 base and V 9 bases, and 11 bases lay outside the gene matches. CDR3 DNA sequence: TGTGCCAGTCCCGGGACTAGCGGAGCCAGATCCTACAATGAGCAGTTCTTC. This translates into CASPGTSGARSYNEQFF.

This clone appeared a single time. The chain combines TRBV9 with TRBJ2-1, with 10 bases that match TRBD2. Germline lookup yields CDR1 SGDLS and CDR2 YYNGEE. The CDR3 runs to 16 residues. Losses at the gene ends were 4 bases for V and 12 bases for J; bases not matched to a gene: 16. DNA for the CDR3: TGTGCCAGCAGCCCCTTAGCGGGGGGACAGTACGGAACGCAGTTCTTC. Protein product: CASSPLAGGQYGTQFF.

V usage is TRBV2 and J usage is TRBJ2-1; 9 nucleotides align to TRBD1. The V gene's germline CDR1 is SNHLY and CDR2 FYNNEI. Trimming took 6 bases from V and 7 from J; bases not matched to a gene: 4. This CDR3 contains 13 residues. The CDR3 nucleotides are TGTGCCAGCAGCCCGGGACAGGGTAATGAGCAGTTCTTC. Its protein is CASSPGQGNEQFF.

This chain connects TRBV4-1 to TRBJ1-2; possibly TRBD1 for D (5 bases). Per the germline V gene, CDR1 is MGHRA and CDR2 is YSYEKL. The V end was cut by 0 bases, the J end by 5 bases, with 13 bases between. This CDR3 contains 15 residues. CDR3 amino acids: CASSQESGKGYGYTF. The CDR3 coding sequence is TGCGCCAGCAGCCAAGAGTCAGGGAAAGGGTATGGCTACACCTTC.

The chain recombines TRBV7-9 with TRBJ2-7, with a tentative D call TRBD2 (5 bases). The V gene's germline CDR1 is SEHNR and CDR2 FQNEAQ (reference sequence). The CDR3 contains 14 residues. The V end was cut by 4 bases, the J end by 2 bases, with 12 bases between. As DNA, the CDR3 is TGTGCCAGCAGCTACACGGACGGGACCTACGAGCAGTACTTC. It codes for CASSYTDGTYEQYF. The entire variable domain, with the rest obtained from reference TRBV7-9 and TRBJ2-7, is as follows: DTGVSQNPRHKITKRGQNVTFRCDPISEHNRLYWYRQTLGQGPEFLTYFQNEAQLEKSRLLSDRFSAERPKGSFSTLEIQRTEQGDSAMYLCASSYTDGTYEQYFGPGTRLTVT.

The J gene is TRBJ2-7, the V gene TRBV10-3, with D unclear. Looked up from germline, CDR1 is ENHRY and CDR2 is SYGVKD. The CDR3 has 16 residues. Trimming took off 3 bases at V and 0 bases at J, with 15 bases between the two ends. For the CDR3, the DNA is TGTGCCATCAGTGAACTCCTCGGGCGGTTCTCCTACGAGCAGTACTTC. Translating gives CAISELLGRFSYEQYF.

The rearrangement links TRBV11-2 to TRBJ1-6; perhaps TRBD1 as D (5 bases). CDR1 is SGHAT, CDR2 FQNNGV, per germline. V was cut by 7 bases and J by 0 bases, with 13 bases left in between. The CDR3 is 16 residues long. The CDR3 DNA reads as TGTGCCAGCACATACCAGGGAAGCTCCTATAATTCACCCCTCCACTTT. Translating gives CASTYQGSSYNSPLHF.

The chain carries TRBV5-4 and TRBJ2-1; D may be TRBD1 (6 bases). V lost 1 base and J 7 bases, leaving 15 bases between the germline ends. CDR1 is SGHNT, CDR2 YYREEE, per germline (reference sequence). The CDR3 sequence is 15 residues long. CDR3: CASSLYWDTQNEQFF. In DNA, the CDR3 is TGTGCCAGCAGCTTGTATTGGGACACGCAAAATGAGCAGTTCTTC.

The chain joins TRBV30 to TRBJ1-1; no clear D gene. Germline assignment: CDR1 GTSNPN and CDR2 SVGIG (reference sequence). V was trimmed by 1 base and J by 8 bases, leaving 5 bases between them. The CDR3 contains 10 residues. CDR3 loop: CAWSGEEAFF. The CDR3 DNA reads TGTGCCTGGAGTGGAGAGGAAGCTTTCTTT.

The rearrangement joins TRBV5-1 to TRBJ2-7; tentative D call: TRBD2 (5 bases). Germline V gene lookup returns CDR1 SGHRS and CDR2 YFSETQ. The CDR3 is 14 residues long. The germline V and J ends were trimmed by 4 bases and 2 bases, with 13 bases remaining between them. In DNA form, the CDR3 reads TGCGCCAGCAGCGTACTAGGGAAAGCCTACGAGCAGTACTTC. Translating gives CASSVLGKAYEQYF. Supplemented by reference TRBV5-1 and TRBJ2-7, the full variable domain reads KAGVTQTPRYLIKTRGQQVTLSCSPISGHRSVSWYQQTPGQGLQFLFEYFSETQRNKGNFPGRFSGRQFSNSRSEMNVSTLELGDSALYLCASSVLGKAYEQYFGPGTRLTVT.

This chain joins TRBV9 and TRBJ2-6; the D gene is possibly TRBD2 (5 bases). The ends were cut back, 3 bases at V and 5 bases at J, with 12 bases in the middle. CDR1 and CDR2 (germline): SGDLS, YYNGEE. The CDR3 is 15 residues long. Here the CDR3 reads CASSAEGSRANVLTF. CDR3 DNA: TGTGCCAGCAGCGCTGAAGGGAGCAGGGCCAACGTCCTGACTTTC.

The chain recombines TRBV19 with TRBJ1-5; D remains unclear. V lost 6 bases to trimming and J lost 0 bases, with 12 bases between them. CDR1 and CDR2 from the germline V gene are LNHDA and SQIVND (reference sequence). The CDR3 runs 15 residues. The CDR3 region is CASSLGRNSNQPQHF. CDR3 DNA sequence: TGTGCCAGTAGCCTAGGGCGGAATAGCAATCAGCCCCAGCATTTT.

This chain connects TRBV27 to TRBJ1-1, with 8 bases that match TRBD1. The V and J ends lost 4 bases and 10 bases, in that order; junction bases with no gene match: 14. Per germline, CDR1 MNHEY and CDR2 SMNVEV (reference sequence). The CDR3 sequence is 15 residues long. The DNA of the CDR3 is TGTGCCAGCAGTTCCTTCTCCCTAACAGGGGGGCCAGCTTTCTTT. Encoded protein: CASSSFSLTGGPAFF.

The chain has TRBV14 and TRBJ1-1; tentatively, D is TRBD1 (5 bases). Germline values: CDR1 SGHDN, CDR2 FVKESK. Trimming shortened V by 2 bases and J by 8 bases, and 12 bases separated the two germline ends. The CDR3 covers 13 residues. The DNA for the CDR3 is TGTGCCAGCAGCCAAAGCAGGGCTTCAGAAGCTTTCTTT. It encodes CASSQSRASEAFF.

Comments on this clone: The junction does not match germline at one end; this may be a read error. The J gene is TRBJ1-1, the V gene TRBV18; D is undetermined. The germline CDR1 and CDR2 sequences are KGHSH and LQKENI. This CDR3 has 13 amino acids. The CDR3 protein is CASSPEADTEALF. DNA of the CDR3: TGTGCCAGCTCACCGGAGGCAGACACTGAAGCTCTCTTT.

This clone was detected a few times. The CDR3 bases are TGTGCCAGCAGCCAAGGTCGGGGGGGACTACGCGAGCAGTACTTC. It specifies CASSQGRGGLREQYF. The chain joins TRBV14 to TRBJ2-7; the match to TRBD2 covers 8 bases. CDR1 SGHDN and CDR2 FVKESK come from the germline V gene. With V trimmed by 1 base and J by 6 bases, 8 bases remained unmatched. This CDR3 region has 15 residues.

This chain links TRBV5-1 with TRBJ2-5; the match to TRBD2 covers 14 bases. After removal of 4 bases from V and 6 bases from J, the junction contained 5 bases not matched to a gene. There are 15 residues in the CDR3. Germline assignment: CDR1 SGHRS and CDR2 YFSETQ. In DNA form, the CDR3 reads TGCGCCAGCAGCCAGACTAGCGGGGGGGCCAAGACCCAGTACTTC. This encodes CASSQTSGGAKTQYF.

The chain joins TRBV6-1 to TRBJ2-3; D is perhaps TRBD2 (5 bases). This CDR3 spans 13 amino acids. Trimming cost V 6 bases and J 2 bases, with 9 bases left between them. Germline CDR1 and CDR2: MNHNS and SASEGT. The CDR3 nucleotides are TGTGCCAGCAGCCCGGGAATCACAGATACGCAGTATTTT. This translates into CASSPGITDTQYF.

The CDR3 sequence is CASSPDRGADFLETQYF. Written as DNA, the CDR3 is TGTGCCAGCAGCCCGGACCGTGGGGCGGATTTTTTAGAGACCCAGTACTTC. This chain links TRBV7-8 with TRBJ2-5, with a weak D call TRBD1 (5 bases). Looked up from germline, CDR1 is SGHVS and CDR2 is FQNEAQ. Trimming took 5 bases from V and 4 from J, leaving 23 bases between them. The CDR3 extends over 17 amino acids.

The genes are TRBV7-9 and TRBJ2-7, with 7 bases identical to TRBD1. The CDR3 consists of 14 residues. The V gene end was trimmed by 2 bases and the J gene end by 2 bases; junction bases not matched to a gene: 3. The germline gives CDR1 SEHNR, CDR2 FQNEAQ (reference sequence). The CDR3 sequence: CASSLPGQPYEQYF. CDR3 nucleotide sequence: TGTGCCAGCAGCTTACCGGGACAGCCCTACGAGCAGTACTTC.

Note on this clone: The sample holds other DNA sequences that translate to the same CDR3. The chain joins TRBV6-5 to TRBJ2-3, with D uncertain. CDR1 and CDR2 (germline): MNHEY, SVGAGI. V dropped 2 bases and J dropped 1 base, with 4 bases sitting between them. The CDR3 is 13 residues long. The CDR3 DNA reads as TGTGCCAGCAGTTACGGAGGCACAGATACGCAGTATTTT. It codes for CASSYGGTDTQYF.